This T cell receptor beta chain was identified in a study of shared clonotypes between healthy human individuals. In the study overall: Per donor, three plates held CD4 naive cells, three held CD4 memory, two held CD8 naive and one held CD8 memory.

The data were produced by immunoSEQ multiplex PCR, yet TCRdb's version contains in-frame clones alone and is incomplete. The sample yields 2 million to 2.5 million clones, 85% to 95% seen once. A remark on this clone: Its antigen remains unknown.

The CDR3 is 18 residues long. Germline CDR1 is SEHNR and CDR2 is FQNEAQ (reference sequence). With 5 bases clipped from V and 6 bases from J, the junction kept 16 bases outside the gene matches. The study, taken as a whole, reports: Relative to memory subsets, naive subsets generally showed larger estimated richness. The genetic and exposure-history diversity represented was limited by few donors.

This clonotype originated in a man between 18 and 35 years old in good health. Some clones in this sample may be carry-over from other donors' samples. Source material: naive CD4+ T cells from PBMCs. The subset denotes: CD45RA+ positively selected. The chain recombines TRBV7-9 with TRBJ2-2, with 9 bases matching TRBD2. CDR3 loop: CASSTRGASGTAAGELFF. CDR3 in DNA: TGTGCCAGCAGCACCCGGGGGGCTAGCGGGACCGCAGCCGGGGAGCTGTTTTTT.